This T cell receptor beta chain was sequenced in a study of shared clonotypes between healthy human individuals. Study-wide results and limits: The study found lower generation probabilities in non-shared clonotypes than in those shared by all four donors. Sample collection involved blood only; tissue repertoires are likely different.

Concerning this clone itself: The antigen is undetermined.

J lost 4 bases, V lost 6 bases, and 7 bases had no gene match. CDR3 length equals 14 residues. The germline gives CDR1 WNHNN, CDR2 SYGVQD (reference sequence). Sequencing used immunoSEQ multiplex PCR; TCRdb keeps in-frame clones, though not all of them. The data contain hundreds of thousands of clones, 95% to 97% of them singletons. It was CD45RO-negative cells, positively selected for CCR7, that made up naive CD8 cells, with terminally differentiated effector memory CD45RA+ cells excluded. This chain uses TRBV10-1 with TRBJ2-5, with TRBD2 identical over 8 bases. The clonotype was recovered from a woman between 25 and 40 years old in good health. Sample: naive CD8+ T cells sorted from blood. The CDR3 DNA reads TGCGCCAGCAGCCCTAGCGGGTCGGGAGAGACCCAGTACTTC. Its translation is CASSPSGSGETQYF.